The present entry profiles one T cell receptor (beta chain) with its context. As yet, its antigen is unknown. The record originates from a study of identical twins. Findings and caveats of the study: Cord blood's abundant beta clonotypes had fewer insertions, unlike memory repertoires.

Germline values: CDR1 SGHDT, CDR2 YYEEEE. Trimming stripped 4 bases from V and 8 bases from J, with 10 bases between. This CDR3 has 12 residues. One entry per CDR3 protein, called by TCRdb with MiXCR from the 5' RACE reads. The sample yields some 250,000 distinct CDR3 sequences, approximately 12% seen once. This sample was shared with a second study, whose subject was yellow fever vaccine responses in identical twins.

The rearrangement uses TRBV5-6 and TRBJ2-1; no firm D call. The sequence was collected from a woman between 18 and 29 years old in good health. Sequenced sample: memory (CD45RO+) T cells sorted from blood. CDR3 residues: CASSLGGYEQFF. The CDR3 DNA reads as TGTGCCAGCAGCCTCGGTGGTTATGAGCAGTTCTTC.